The 30 T cell receptor beta chains given below trace back to one sample, sequenced in a study of beta chain features in type 1 diabetes. Investigators reverse transcribed all isolated RNA, so they sequenced expressed TCRB transcripts. The assay was immunoSEQ multiplex PCR, and TCRdb's table has in-frame clones only and misses some. Among about 150,000 clones, more than 9% were seen once, and the ten largest hold 1.3%. The source material was naive CD4+ T cells from blood. The receptor set was obtained from a man aged 18 to 30 in good health.

V and J are TRBV5-1 and TRBJ2-3; 8 positions match TRBD1. V trimming: 6 bases; J trimming: 5 bases; junction bases outside the gene matches: 5. CDR1 and CDR2 from the germline V gene are SGHRS and YFSETQ. The CDR3 spans 13 residues. CDR3 region: CASMDRAGDTQYF. For the CDR3, the DNA is TGCGCCAGCATGGACAGGGCCGGAGATACGCAGTATTTT.

This clone occurred once. Germline is not matched at one junction end, which may reflect a read error. CDR3 nucleotides: TGTGCCATCAGTATCTTGAGCGGGGGGGCCACAAATACGCAGTATTTT. Its protein product is CAISILSGGATNTQYF. The genes are TRBV10-3 and TRBJ2-3; 10 bases line up with TRBD2. Germline values: CDR1 ENHRY, CDR2 SYGVKD. The CDR3 spans 16 residues.

This clone was detected ten times or more. The V gene is TRBV7-7, the J gene TRBJ2-1; tentatively, D is TRBD2 (6 bases). V lost 4 bases and J lost 10, with 11 bases in between. Germline CDR1 SSHAT, CDR2 FNYEAQ (reference sequence). The length of the CDR3 is 12 residues. The CDR3 protein is CASSSNRGEQFF. Written as DNA, the CDR3 is TGTGCCAGCAGCTCCAATCGGGGGGAGCAGTTCTTC.

The CDR3 nucleotides read TGTGCCAGCTCACGCCCCTCTAGCGGGACCACCGGGGAGCTGTTTTTT. This gives the protein CASSRPSSGTTGELFF. The V gene is TRBV18, the J gene TRBJ2-2, with 9 nucleotides matching TRBD2. V shed 4 bases and J 4 bases; nucleotides not matched to a gene: 7. Per the germline V gene, CDR1 is KGHSH and CDR2 is LQKENI. CDR3 size: 16 residues.

This clone occurred many times. This chain links TRBV4-3 with TRBJ2-7; tentative D call: TRBD1 (6 bases). Trimming removed 4 bases at V and 1 base at J, with 11 bases between. The CDR3 covers 14 residues. The V gene's germline CDR1 is LGHNA and CDR2 YSLEER. The CDR3 nucleotides read TGCGCCAGCAGCCGTGGGACACTTTCCTACGAGCAGTACTTC. The encoded protein is CASSRGTLSYEQYF.

J is TRBJ1-5 and V is TRBV20-1; the D is unclear. The germline V and J ends were trimmed by 8 bases and 1 base, with 6 bases remaining between them. The CDR3 contains 11 residues. Germline V gene sequence: CDR1 DFQATT, CDR2 SNEGSKA (reference sequence). The CDR3: CSPQSNQPQHF. The CDR3 bases are TGCAGTCCCCAGAGCAATCAGCCCCAGCATTTT.

The V and J genes are TRBV7-8 and TRBJ2-1, with TRBD1 matching over 8 bases. Germline CDR1 and CDR2: SGHVS and FQNEAQ. V shed 1 base, J shed 2 bases, and the junction held 4 bases outside the gene matches. This CDR3 contains 16 residues. The CDR3: CASSLGSQGAYNEQFF. For the CDR3, the DNA is TGTGCCAGCAGCTTAGGATCACAGGGGGCCTACAATGAGCAGTTCTTC.

The chain employs TRBV10-3 and TRBJ2-1; 7 positions match TRBD2. Germline loops: CDR1 ENHRY, CDR2 SYGVKD. The CDR3 is 16 residues long. The trim removed 5 bases at V and 3 bases at J, leaving 10 bases unmatched. CDR3 bases: TGTGCCATCAGTTCCCGACTAGCACCCAACTACAATGAGCAGTTCTTC. Protein: CAISSRLAPNYNEQFF.

The chain recombines TRBV7-3 with TRBJ2-7; TRBD1 matches 9 bases. CDR1 SGHTA and CDR2 FQGTGA come from the germline V gene. Germline trimming cut 5 bases from V and 6 bases from J; bases unmatched to any gene: 14. The CDR3 is 16 residues long. The CDR3 region has the DNA TGTGCCAGCAGCCCCGAACAGGGGGCACCGGTACGCGAGCAGTACTTC. This sequence encodes CASSPEQGAPVREQYF.

This chain connects TRBV14 to TRBJ2-5, with TRBD1 matching over 9 bases. Germline loops: CDR1 SGHDN, CDR2 FVKESK. The trim removed 3 bases at V and 5 bases at J, leaving 4 bases unmatched. The CDR3 has 14 residues. CDR3 bases: TGTGCCAGCAGCCAGGGACAGGGAATCGAGACCCAGTACTTC. This codes for CASSQGQGIETQYF.

Turning to this clone: This may be a read error: a much more frequent sequence differs by one nucleotide. V gene TRBV7-8 combines with J gene TRBJ2-3; D perhaps matches TRBD2 (5 bases). V was pared by 4 bases and J by 1 base, with 6 bases between. Germline V gene data show CDR1 as SGHVS and CDR2 as FQNEAQ. This CDR3 region has 13 residues. The DNA of the CDR3 is TGTGCCAGCAGCTCCGGGGGCACAGATACGCAGTATTTT. Its protein product is CASSSGGTDTQYF.

This clone was detected only a few times. The V and J genes are TRBV4-1 and TRBJ1-3, with 7 bases lining up with TRBD1. After removal of 4 bases from V and 4 bases from J, the junction contained 4 bases not matched to a gene. The germline V gene has CDR1 MGHRA and CDR2 YSYEKL. The CDR3 consists of 14 residues. The CDR3 DNA reads TGCGCCAGCAGCCCGACGACAGGGGGAAACACCATATATTTT. Translated: CASSPTTGGNTIYF.

V gene TRBV2 combines with J gene TRBJ2-1; 7 bases match TRBD1. The CDR3 sequence is 15 residues long. The V gene's germline CDR1 is SNHLY and CDR2 FYNNEI. Trimming at V came to 5 bases and at J to 1 base, leaving 5 bases not matched to a gene. CDR3 amino acids: CASSRQGLSYNEQFF. CDR3 nucleotide sequence: TGTGCCAGCAGTAGACAGGGCTTATCCTACAATGAGCAGTTCTTC. The variable domain in full, with the rest retrieved from reference TRBV2 and TRBJ2-1, is EPEVTQTPSHQVTQMGQEVILRCVPISNHLYFYWYRQILGQKVEFLVSFYNNEISEKSEIFDDQFSVERPDGSNFTLKIRSTKLEDSAMYFCASSRQGLSYNEQFFGPGTRLTVL.

Comments on this clone: One end of the junction is discordant with germline, which a read error may explain. V usage is TRBV11-2 and J usage is TRBJ2-5, with D possibly TRBD1 on 5 matching bases. The CDR3 consists of 14 residues. Germline V CDR1 and CDR2: SGHAT, FQNNGV. The CDR3 bases are TGTGCCAGCAGCTTATCCCGGGTGACAGAGACCCAGCACTTC. It specifies CASSLSRVTETQHF. The entire variable domain, with the rest obtained from reference TRBV11-2 and TRBJ2-5, is as follows: EAGVAQSPRYKIIEKRQSVAFWCNPISGHATLYWYQQILGQGPKLLIQFQNNGVVDDSQLPKDRFSAERLKGVDSTLKIQPAKLEDSAVYLCASSLSRVTETQHFGPGTRLLVL.

Many counts were recorded for this clone. The rearrangement links TRBV30 to TRBJ2-1; 7 nucleotides agree with TRBD2. CDR1 is GTSNPN, CDR2 SVGIG, per germline (reference sequence). Germline trimming cut 4 bases from V and 8 bases from J; bases unmatched to any gene: 8. CDR3 size: 13 residues. CDR3 in DNA: TGTGCCTGGAAGATGGGGGGGTGGGATGAGCAGTTCTTC. It translates to CAWKMGGWDEQFF.

The rearrangement uses TRBV2 and TRBJ1-5, with TRBD1 matching 7 bases. CDR1 and CDR2 (germline): SNHLY, FYNNEI. The length of the CDR3 is 14 residues. Trimming cost V 6 bases and J 7 bases; bases outside gene matches: 9. CDR3 DNA sequence: TGTGCCAGCAGCGAAACAGGGGAGAGGCAGCCCCAGCATTTT. Protein sequence: CASSETGERQPQHF.

The genes are TRBV5-1 and TRBJ2-5, with D possibly being TRBD2 (5 bases). In germline, CDR1 is SGHRS, CDR2 YFSETQ. V was trimmed by 4 bases and J by 2 bases, leaving 9 bases between them. This CDR3 comprises 13 residues. The CDR3 nucleotides read TGCGCCAGCAGCCCGGACTTTCAAGAGACCCAGTACTTC. Translating it yields CASSPDFQETQYF. Combining the CDR3 with reference TRBV5-1 and TRBJ2-5 gives the whole variable domain KAGVTQTPRYLIKTRGQQVTLSCSPISGHRSVSWYQQTPGQGLQFLFEYFSETQRNKGNFPGRFSGRQFSNSRSEMNVSTLELGDSALYLCASSPDFQETQYFGPGTRLLVL.

The table lists this clone with a few counts. The chain carries TRBV28 and TRBJ2-1; D may be TRBD2 (5 bases). The V gene lost 5 bases and the J gene lost 2 bases, with 16 bases spanning the gap. Looked up from germline, CDR1 is MDHEN and CDR2 is SYDVKM. This CDR3 contains 16 residues. CDR3 in DNA: TGTGCCAGCAGTGGTTCCGGGGTTCCGGCCTACAATGAGCAGTTCTTC. This sequence encodes CASSGSGVPAYNEQFF.

In this sample, this clone turned up a few times. This chain connects TRBV6-1 to TRBJ2-7; D possibly corresponds to TRBD1 (6 bases). The CDR3 is made up of 14 amino acids. Germline V CDR1 and CDR2: MNHNS, SASEGT. V lost 3 bases to trimming and J lost 5 bases, with 14 bases between them. The CDR3 sequence is CASSDQQGWNEQYF. Written as DNA, the CDR3 is TGTGCCAGCAGTGACCAACAGGGTTGGAACGAGCAGTACTTC.

This chain joins TRBV6-5 and TRBJ2-4, with unresolved D. The CDR3 is made up of 11 amino acids. The V gene lost 5 bases and the J gene lost 5 bases, with 4 bases spanning the gap. Germline loops: CDR1 MNHEY, CDR2 SVGAGI. The CDR3 nucleotides are TGTGCCAGCAGTGGAGAAAACATTCAGTACTTC. Its translation: CASSGENIQYF.

The chain combines TRBV5-1 with TRBJ2-3; TRBD2 agrees at 13 bases. V was pared by 2 bases and J by 4 bases, with 4 bases of the junction left unmatched. Germline V gene data show CDR1 as SGHRS and CDR2 as YFSETQ. The CDR3 contains 16 residues. CDR3 sequence: CASSFTSGGAADTQYF. In nucleotides, the CDR3 is TGCGCCAGCAGCTTCACTAGCGGGGGGGCCGCAGATACGCAGTATTTT.

The gene calls are TRBV5-5 and TRBJ1-1; TRBD1 aligns across 8 bases. CDR1 and CDR2 (germline): SGHKS, YYEKEE (reference sequence). This CDR3 is 14 amino acids long. With 4 bases clipped from V and 6 bases from J, the junction kept 8 bases outside the gene matches. CDR3 coding DNA: TGTGCCAGCAGCCACTGGGACAGGCCAGCTGAAGCTTTCTTT. Translating gives CASSHWDRPAEAFF.

The sample holds a few counts of this clone. The CDR3 DNA reads TGTGCCAGCAGCTTAGCTGGGACAGGGGTTGGCTACACCTTC. Amino acid sequence: CASSLAGTGVGYTF. The chain employs TRBV7-9 and TRBJ1-2; TRBD1 agrees at 10 bases. Per the germline V gene, CDR1 is SEHNR and CDR2 is FQNEAQ (reference sequence). The CDR3 runs to 14 residues. The V gene end was trimmed by 0 bases and the J gene end by 7 bases; junction bases not matched to a gene: 2.

This clone was detected only a few times. This chain connects TRBV5-4 to TRBJ2-2; 7 nucleotides agree with TRBD1. Trimming cost V 4 bases and J 6 bases; bases outside gene matches: 3. The CDR3 consists of 13 residues. CDR1 is SGHNT, CDR2 YYREEE, per germline (reference sequence). The CDR3 DNA reads as TGTGCCAGCAGCCTGGGACAGCCCGGGGAGCTGTTTTTT. Translating gives CASSLGQPGELFF.

CDR3 bases: TGTGCCAGCAGACGGACAGGGTATGCTAACTATGGCTACACCTTC. It codes for CASRRTGYANYGYTF. The V and J genes are TRBV27 and TRBJ1-2; 8 nucleotides agree with TRBD1. Germline loops: CDR1 MNHEY, CDR2 SMNVEV (reference sequence). The CDR3 covers 15 residues. V trimming: 6 bases; J trimming: 0 bases; junction bases outside the gene matches: 6.

This sequence joins TRBV5-1 and TRBJ2-1; D is ambiguous. This CDR3 has 14 amino acids. The germline CDR1 and CDR2 sequences are SGHRS and YFSETQ. V lost 4 bases and J 6 bases, leaving 14 bases between the germline ends. CDR3 nucleotides: TGCGCCAGCAGCGCCACCCTAGGTCCCAATGAGCAGTTCTTC. Residues: CASSATLGPNEQFF.

This clone has just a few counts. The chain uses TRBV6-6 and TRBJ2-1; TRBD1 might be the D (6 bases). This CDR3 is 15 amino acids long. The germline CDR1 and CDR2 sequences are MNHNY and SVGAGI (reference sequence). V was trimmed by 4 bases and J by 0 bases, leaving 10 bases between them. As DNA, the CDR3 is TGTGCCAGCAGTTCACAGGGCAGCTCCTACAATGAGCAGTTCTTC. It translates to CASSSQGSSYNEQFF.

The chain combines TRBV5-1 with TRBJ2-2; D is undetermined. Trimming stripped 0 bases from V and 5 bases from J, with 8 bases between. In germline, CDR1 is SGHRS, CDR2 YFSETQ. There are 14 residues in the CDR3. CDR3 sequence reads: CASSLALGTGELFF. The CDR3 DNA is TGCGCCAGCAGCTTGGCTCTAGGTACCGGGGAGCTGTTTTTT.

The chain has TRBV7-2 and TRBJ2-1, with 12 bases lining up with TRBD2. After removal of 5 bases from V and 9 bases from J, the junction contained 11 bases not matched to a gene. The CDR3 consists of 16 residues. Germline values: CDR1 SGHTA, CDR2 FQGNSA. The CDR3 DNA sequence: TGTGCCAGCAGCCAGAGGTCTAGCGGGGGGGATGCTGAGCAGTTCTTC. Translated, it gives CASSQRSSGGDAEQFF.

The CDR3 nucleotides read TGTGCCAGCTCCCCCACAGGGGCCTACGAGCAGTACTTC. It encodes CASSPTGAYEQYF. This chain uses TRBV2 with TRBJ2-7; TRBD1 matches 7 bases. The junction had 6 bases not matched to a gene; V was cut back by 8 bases and J by 2 bases. The germline V gene has CDR1 SNHLY and CDR2 FYNNEI. The CDR3 contains 13 residues.